The next 13 T cell receptor beta chains were all read from a single sample in a study of cytomegalovirus exposure and HLA in healthy donors. PCR employed 60 Vbeta and 13 Jbeta primers. The data were produced by immunoSEQ multiplex PCR, yet TCRdb's version contains in-frame clones alone and is incomplete. The top ten hold 1.5% to 2% of the sample, which has more than 95,000 clones, 75% seen once. The specimen was PBMCs. The receptors come from a woman younger than 30 in good health and CMV-seronegative.

This clone turned up a few times. The chain links TRBV28 to TRBJ1-5, with 11 bases lining up with TRBD1. The CDR3 is made up of 18 amino acids. CDR1 and CDR2 from the germline V gene are MDHEN and SYDVKM. V trimming: 8 bases; J trimming: 0 bases; junction bases outside the gene matches: 12. CDR3 in amino acids: CASGPGTGGTHSNQPQHF. For the CDR3, the DNA is TGTGCCAGCGGACCCGGGACAGGGGGAACCCATAGCAATCAGCCCCAGCATTTT.

The genes are TRBV5-4 and TRBJ1-2, with D maybe TRBD1 (5 bases). This CDR3 has 14 residues. Germline V gene data show CDR1 as SGHNT and CDR2 as YYREEE (reference sequence). Deletions cut 2 bases from V and 3 bases from J, with 11 bases between. CDR3 in DNA: TGTGCCAGCAGCTTTTCCGCCAGGGACTATGGCTACACCTTC. This encodes CASSFSARDYGYTF.

Here the CDR3 reads CASSFDRGWNTEAFF. The CDR3 DNA reads as TGTGCCAGCAGCTTCGACAGGGGATGGAACACTGAAGCTTTCTTT. The rearrangement links TRBV28 to TRBJ1-1, with TRBD1 matching over 8 bases. Germline CDR1 is MDHEN and CDR2 is SYDVKM. V gave up 6 bases and J gave up 1 base; unmatched junction bases: 7. The CDR3 totals 15 residues.

This CDR3 reads CAWSVAGIGYEQYF. CDR3 nucleotides: TGTGCCTGGAGTGTCGCGGGCATTGGCTACGAGCAGTACTTC. The V call is TRBV30, the J call TRBJ2-7; possible D gene TRBD2, 5 bases. This CDR3 has 14 amino acids. Looked up from germline, CDR1 is GTSNPN and CDR2 is SVGIG (reference sequence). V was cut by 0 bases and J by 3 bases, with 12 bases left in between.

The rearrangement joins TRBV7-2 to TRBJ1-1, with D perhaps matching TRBD1 (5 bases). The germline V and J ends were trimmed by 1 base and 0 bases, with 9 bases remaining between them. This CDR3 comprises 15 residues. Per the germline V gene, CDR1 is SGHTA and CDR2 is FQGNSA. CDR3 region: CASSLERGMNTEAFF. The DNA of the CDR3 is TGTGCCAGCAGCTTAGAGCGGGGGATGAACACTGAAGCTTTCTTT.

This clone was observed a handful of times. The chain joins TRBV29-1 to TRBJ2-1; D is perhaps TRBD2 (5 bases). Deletions cut 5 bases from V and 0 bases from J, with 8 bases between. Germline CDR1 SQVTM, CDR2 ANQGSEA. CDR3 length: 13 residues. CDR3 DNA sequence: TGCAGCGTTAGAGGGAGCTCCTACAATGAGCAGTTCTTC. It encodes CSVRGSSYNEQFF.

This sequence joins TRBV9 and TRBJ1-2; TRBD1 matches 8 bases. V lost 2 bases to trimming and J lost 2 bases; unmatched junction nucleotides: 8. In germline, CDR1 is SGDLS, CDR2 YYNGEE. The CDR3 has 16 amino acids. CDR3 DNA: TGTGCCAGCAGCGTTGGACAGGGTAGAGGGAACTATGGCTACACCTTC. Amino acids: CASSVGQGRGNYGYTF.

This clone appeared a few times. This sequence joins TRBV19 and TRBJ1-1; no definite D call. V was trimmed by 5 bases and J by 1 base, leaving 11 bases between them. Germline CDR1 LNHDA, CDR2 SQIVND (reference sequence). There are 14 residues in the CDR3. The chain's CDR3 is CASSLSRENTEAFF. The CDR3 DNA reads as TGTGCCAGTAGTCTCTCTCGAGAGAACACTGAAGCTTTCTTT.

The chain couples TRBV2 to TRBJ1-2; maybe TRBD1 (5 bases). The CDR3 extends over 14 amino acids. Per germline, CDR1 SNHLY and CDR2 FYNNEI. Trimming shortened V by 4 bases and J by 3 bases, and 12 bases separated the two germline ends. The CDR3 DNA reads TGTGCCAGCAGTGGATTGGGGGGGGACTATGGCTACACCTTC. Protein product: CASSGLGGDYGYTF.

The chain recombines TRBV2 with TRBJ2-6; D may be TRBD1 (5 bases). Trimming took off 1 base at V and 0 bases at J, with 16 bases between the two ends. CDR1 is SNHLY and CDR2 is FYNNEI in the germline V gene. This CDR3 contains 19 residues. CDR3 protein: CASSEGLDIPSSGANVLTF. CDR3 in DNA: TGTGCCAGCAGTGAAGGGTTGGACATACCGTCCTCTGGGGCCAACGTCCTGACTTTC.

J is TRBJ2-3 and V is TRBV5-6; a weak D match, TRBD2 (5 bases). Trimming cost V 3 bases and J 4 bases, with 18 bases left between them. Looked up from germline, CDR1 is SGHDT and CDR2 is YYEEEE. The CDR3 consists of 16 residues. DNA for the CDR3: TGTGCCAGCAGCTCCCCCCTATCGGGGATCCCAGATACGCAGTATTTT. Amino acid sequence: CASSSPLSGIPDTQYF.

CDR3 bases: TGTGCCAGCAGTGTTAGAGGCGGAGCAACCTACAATGAGCAGTTCTTC. Amino acids: CASSVRGGATYNEQFF. This sequence joins TRBV2 and TRBJ2-1, with D uncertain. This CDR3 has 16 amino acids. V lost 4 bases, J lost 2 bases, and 15 bases lay in between. Germline V CDR1 and CDR2: SNHLY, FYNNEI.

The chain recombines TRBV19 with TRBJ1-4; no reliable D call. This CDR3 contains 15 residues. Trimming pared 3 bases from V and 5 bases from J, leaving 13 bases between. Germline CDR1 and CDR2: LNHDA and SQIVND (reference sequence). CDR3 coding DNA: TGTGCCAGTAGTATTTCCGGGGTCGAAAATGAAAAACTGTTTTTT. Its protein product is CASSISGVENEKLFF.